This TCR beta chain was recovered during a study of cytomegalovirus exposure and HLA in healthy donors. Produced via immunoSEQ multiplex PCR; TCRdb's table is partial and in-frame only. The data hold 97,000 or so clones, with around 85% observed a single time. The CDR3 length is 14 residues. Per germline, CDR1 SGHTS and CDR2 YDEGEE. V shed 5 bases and J 5 bases; nucleotides not matched to a gene: 8. The genes are TRBV5-8 and TRBJ2-7; 9 bases are shared with TRBD1. This receptor was taken from a woman in her 30s in good health and CMV-seronegative. The sequencing input was PBMCs. CDR3 nucleotide sequence: TGTGCCAGCAGACCCGGACAGGGGAGGGACGAGCAGTACTTC. Translated: CASRPGQGRDEQYF.